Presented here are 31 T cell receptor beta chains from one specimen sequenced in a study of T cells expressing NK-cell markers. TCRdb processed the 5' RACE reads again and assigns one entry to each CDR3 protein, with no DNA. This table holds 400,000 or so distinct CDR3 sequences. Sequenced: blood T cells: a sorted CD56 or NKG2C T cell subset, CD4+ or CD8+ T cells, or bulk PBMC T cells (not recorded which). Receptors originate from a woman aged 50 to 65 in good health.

This CDR3 is CSASFSQGGAGAEAFF. This chain joins TRBV20-1 and TRBJ1-1; TCRdb indicates TRBD1, and absent DNA this call remains unverified. The CDR3 is made up of 16 amino acids. Germline CDR1 is DFQATT and CDR2 is SNEGSKA (reference sequence).

This CDR3 is CASSQGEASGRYEQFF. The chain links TRBV4-1 to TRBJ2-1; TCRdb outputs TRBD2, but without DNA this stays unchecked. The germline V gene has CDR1 MGHRA and CDR2 YSYEKL. CDR3 length: 16 residues.

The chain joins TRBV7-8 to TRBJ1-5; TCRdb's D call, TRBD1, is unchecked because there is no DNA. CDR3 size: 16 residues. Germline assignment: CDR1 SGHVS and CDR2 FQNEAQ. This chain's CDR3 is CASSSLDRRVNQPQHF.

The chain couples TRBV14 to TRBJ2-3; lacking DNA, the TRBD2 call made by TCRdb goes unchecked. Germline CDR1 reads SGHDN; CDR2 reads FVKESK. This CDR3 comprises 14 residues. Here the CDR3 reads CASSQDPVADTQYF.

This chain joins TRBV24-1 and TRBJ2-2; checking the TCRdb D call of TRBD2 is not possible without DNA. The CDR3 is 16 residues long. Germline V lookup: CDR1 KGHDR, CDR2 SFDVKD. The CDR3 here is CATSDPTSGITGELFF.

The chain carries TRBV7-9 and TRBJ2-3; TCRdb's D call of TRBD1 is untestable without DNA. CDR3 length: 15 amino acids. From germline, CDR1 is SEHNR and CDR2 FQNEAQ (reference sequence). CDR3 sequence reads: CASSSRWEPADTQYF.

CDR3 region: CASSPLTSFNTDTQYF. The J gene is TRBJ2-3, the V gene TRBV7-2; with no DNA, the TCRdb D assignment of TRBD2 cannot be verified. Germline V CDR1 and CDR2: SGHTA, FQGNSA. This CDR3 has 16 residues.

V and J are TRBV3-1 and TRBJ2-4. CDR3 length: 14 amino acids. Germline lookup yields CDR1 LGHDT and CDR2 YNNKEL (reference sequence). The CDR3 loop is CASSNRPAKNIQYF. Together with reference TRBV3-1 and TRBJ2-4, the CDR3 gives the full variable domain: DTAVSQTPKYLVTQMGNDKSIKCEQNLGHDTMYWYKQDSKKFLKIMFSYNNKELIINETVPNRFSPKSPDKAHLNLHINSLELGDSAVYFCASSNRPAKNIQYFGAGTRLSVL.

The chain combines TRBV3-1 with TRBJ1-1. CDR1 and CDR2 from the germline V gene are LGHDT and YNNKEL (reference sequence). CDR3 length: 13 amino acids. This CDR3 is CASSPDARSEAFF.

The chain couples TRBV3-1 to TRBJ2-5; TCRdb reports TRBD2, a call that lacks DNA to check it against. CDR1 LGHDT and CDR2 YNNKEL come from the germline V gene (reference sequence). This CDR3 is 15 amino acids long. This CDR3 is CASSPTGLAEETQYF.

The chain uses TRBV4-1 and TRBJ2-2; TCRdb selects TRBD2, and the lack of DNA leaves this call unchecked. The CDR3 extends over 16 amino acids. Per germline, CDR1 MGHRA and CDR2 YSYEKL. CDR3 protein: CASSQEASGSTGELFF.

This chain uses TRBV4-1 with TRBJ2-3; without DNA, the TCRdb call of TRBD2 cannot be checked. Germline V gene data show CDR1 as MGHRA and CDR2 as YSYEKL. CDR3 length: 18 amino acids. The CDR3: CASSQDGLAGSSTDTQYF.

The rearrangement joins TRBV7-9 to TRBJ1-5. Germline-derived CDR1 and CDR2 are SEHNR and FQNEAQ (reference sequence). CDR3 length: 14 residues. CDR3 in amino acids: CASSLGFSNQPQHF.

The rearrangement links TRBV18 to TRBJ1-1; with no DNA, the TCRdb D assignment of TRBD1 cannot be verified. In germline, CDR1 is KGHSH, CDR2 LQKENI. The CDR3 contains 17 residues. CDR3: CASSPPTEGARNTEAFF.

The CDR3 sequence is CASRRGRDSPLHF. The V and J genes are TRBV5-1 and TRBJ1-6; as DNA is missing, the TRBD1 call by TCRdb cannot be tested. Germline V gene sequence: CDR1 SGHRS, CDR2 YFSETQ. The CDR3 has 13 residues.

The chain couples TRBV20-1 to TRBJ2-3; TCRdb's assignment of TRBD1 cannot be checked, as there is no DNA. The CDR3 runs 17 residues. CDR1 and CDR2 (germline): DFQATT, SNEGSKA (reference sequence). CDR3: CSAPPLLRESEWDTQYF.

CDR3 sequence: CASRDLAGVIETQYF. J is TRBJ2-5 and V is TRBV28; lacking DNA, the TRBD2 call made by TCRdb goes unchecked. CDR1 MDHEN and CDR2 SYDVKM come from the germline V gene. The CDR3 contains 15 residues. Complete variable domain (other parts from reference TRBV28 and TRBJ2-5): DVKVTQSSRYLVKRTGEKVFLECVQDMDHENMFWYRQDPGLGLRLIYFSYDVKMKEKGDIPEGYSVSREKKERFSLILESASTNQTSMYLCASRDLAGVIETQYFGPGTRLLVL.

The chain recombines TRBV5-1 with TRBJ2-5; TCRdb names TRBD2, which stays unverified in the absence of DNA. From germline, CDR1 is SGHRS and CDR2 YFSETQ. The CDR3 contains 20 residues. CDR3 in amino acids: CASRLRPGLAGPRILETQYF.

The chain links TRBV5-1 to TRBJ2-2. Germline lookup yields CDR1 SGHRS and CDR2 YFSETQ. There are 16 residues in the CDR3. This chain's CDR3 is CASSRTTTTGTGELFF.

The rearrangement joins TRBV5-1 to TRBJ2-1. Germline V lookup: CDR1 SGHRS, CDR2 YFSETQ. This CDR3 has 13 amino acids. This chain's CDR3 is CASSQDSYNEQFF.

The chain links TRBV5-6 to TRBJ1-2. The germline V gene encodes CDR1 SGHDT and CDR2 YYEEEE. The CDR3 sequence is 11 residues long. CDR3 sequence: CASSSALGYTF.

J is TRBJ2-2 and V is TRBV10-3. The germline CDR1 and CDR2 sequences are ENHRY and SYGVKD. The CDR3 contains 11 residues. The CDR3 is CAISSAGELFF.

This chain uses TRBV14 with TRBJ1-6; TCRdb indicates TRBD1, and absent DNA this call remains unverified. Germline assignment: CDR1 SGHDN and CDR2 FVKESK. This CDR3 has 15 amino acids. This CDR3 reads CASSQGQGGNFPLHF.

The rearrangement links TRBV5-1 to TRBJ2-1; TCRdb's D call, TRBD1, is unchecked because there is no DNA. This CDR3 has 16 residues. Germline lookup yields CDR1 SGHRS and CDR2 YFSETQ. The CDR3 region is CASSLAASGTGREQFF.

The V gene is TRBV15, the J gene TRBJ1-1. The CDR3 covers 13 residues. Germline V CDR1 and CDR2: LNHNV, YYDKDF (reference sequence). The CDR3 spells CATSREEEGGAFF. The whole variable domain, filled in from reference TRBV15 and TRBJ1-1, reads DAMVIQNPRYQVTQFGKPVTLSCSQTLNHNVMYWYQQKSSQAPKLLFHYYDKDFNNEADTPDNFQSRRPNTSFCFLDIRSPGLGDTAMYLCATSREEEGGAFFGQGTRLTVV.

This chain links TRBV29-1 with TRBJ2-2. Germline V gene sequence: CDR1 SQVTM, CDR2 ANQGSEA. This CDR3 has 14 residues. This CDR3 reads CSVRSYLNTGELFF.

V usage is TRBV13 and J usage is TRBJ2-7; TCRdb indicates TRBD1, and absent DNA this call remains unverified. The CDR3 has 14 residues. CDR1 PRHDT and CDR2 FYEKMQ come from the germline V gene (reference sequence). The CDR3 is CASSSRDKSYEQYF.

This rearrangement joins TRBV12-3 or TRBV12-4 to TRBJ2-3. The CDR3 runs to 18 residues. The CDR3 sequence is CASSLIARWSVTLVTQYF.

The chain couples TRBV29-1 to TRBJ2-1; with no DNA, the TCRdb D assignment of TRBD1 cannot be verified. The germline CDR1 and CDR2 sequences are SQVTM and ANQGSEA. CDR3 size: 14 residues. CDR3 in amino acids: CSVEAGLGYNEQFF.

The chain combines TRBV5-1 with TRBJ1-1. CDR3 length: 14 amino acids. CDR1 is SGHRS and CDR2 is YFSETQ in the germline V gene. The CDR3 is CASSKVMGDAEAFF.

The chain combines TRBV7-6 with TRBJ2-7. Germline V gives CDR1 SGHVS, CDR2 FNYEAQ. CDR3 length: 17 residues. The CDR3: CASSLAPMGNKVYEQYF.